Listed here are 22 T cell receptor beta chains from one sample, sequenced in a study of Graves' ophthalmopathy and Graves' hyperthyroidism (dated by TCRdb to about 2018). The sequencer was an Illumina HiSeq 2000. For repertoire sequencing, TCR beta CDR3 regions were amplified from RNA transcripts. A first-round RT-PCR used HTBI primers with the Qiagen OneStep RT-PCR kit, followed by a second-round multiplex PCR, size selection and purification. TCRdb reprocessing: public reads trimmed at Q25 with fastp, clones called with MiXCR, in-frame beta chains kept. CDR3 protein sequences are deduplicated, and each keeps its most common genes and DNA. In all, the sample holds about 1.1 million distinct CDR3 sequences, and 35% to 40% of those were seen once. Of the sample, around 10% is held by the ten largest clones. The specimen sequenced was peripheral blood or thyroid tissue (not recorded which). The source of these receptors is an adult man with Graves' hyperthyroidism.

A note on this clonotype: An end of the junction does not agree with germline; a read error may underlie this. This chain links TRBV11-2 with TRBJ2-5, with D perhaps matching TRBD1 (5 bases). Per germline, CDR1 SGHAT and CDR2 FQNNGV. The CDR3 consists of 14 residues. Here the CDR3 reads CARSLASQGETQYF. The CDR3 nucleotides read TGTGCCCGCAGCTTAGCTAGTCAGGGAGAGACCCAGTACTTC.

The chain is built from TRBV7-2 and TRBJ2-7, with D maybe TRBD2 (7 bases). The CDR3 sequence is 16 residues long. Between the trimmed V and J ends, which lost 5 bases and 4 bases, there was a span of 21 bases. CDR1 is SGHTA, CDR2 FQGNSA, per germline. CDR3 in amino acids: CASSPRRGGGSYEQYF. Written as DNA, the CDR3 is TGTGCCAGCAGCCCCAGGAGGGGGGGAGGCTCTTACGAGCAGTACTTC.

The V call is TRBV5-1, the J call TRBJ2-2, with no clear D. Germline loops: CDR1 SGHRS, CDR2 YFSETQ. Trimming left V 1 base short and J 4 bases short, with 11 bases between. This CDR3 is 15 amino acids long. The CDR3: CASSLPNQATGELFF. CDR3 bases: TGCGCCAGCAGCTTGCCCAACCAAGCCACCGGGGAGCTGTTTTTT.

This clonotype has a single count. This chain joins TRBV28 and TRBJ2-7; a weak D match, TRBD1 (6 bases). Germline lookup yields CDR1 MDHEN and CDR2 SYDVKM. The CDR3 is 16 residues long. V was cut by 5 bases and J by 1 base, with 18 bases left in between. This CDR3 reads CASSPSGGQGSYEQYF. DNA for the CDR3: TGTGCCAGCAGTCCGTCGGGCGGGCAGGGGTCCTACGAGCAGTACTTC.

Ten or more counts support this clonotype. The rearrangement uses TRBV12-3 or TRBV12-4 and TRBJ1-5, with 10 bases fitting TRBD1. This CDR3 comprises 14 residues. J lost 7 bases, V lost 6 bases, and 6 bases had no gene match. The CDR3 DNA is TGTGCCAGCAGGACAGGGGGCTCTGAGCAGCCCCAGCATTTT. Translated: CASRTGGSEQPQHF.

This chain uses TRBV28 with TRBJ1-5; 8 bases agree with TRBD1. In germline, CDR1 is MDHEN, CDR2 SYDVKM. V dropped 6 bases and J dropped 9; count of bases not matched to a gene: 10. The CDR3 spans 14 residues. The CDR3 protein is CASSRDRLLTPQHF. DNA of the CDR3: TGTGCCAGCAGCCGGGACAGGTTGCTGACGCCCCAGCATTTT.

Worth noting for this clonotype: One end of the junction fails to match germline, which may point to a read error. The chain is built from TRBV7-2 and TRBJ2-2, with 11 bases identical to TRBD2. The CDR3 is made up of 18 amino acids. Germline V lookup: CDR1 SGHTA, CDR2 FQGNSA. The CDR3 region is CASSSQIPSGGRGGELFF. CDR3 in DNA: TGCGCCAGCAGCTCTCAAATACCTAGCGGGGGGCGTGGCGGGGAGCTGTTTTTT.

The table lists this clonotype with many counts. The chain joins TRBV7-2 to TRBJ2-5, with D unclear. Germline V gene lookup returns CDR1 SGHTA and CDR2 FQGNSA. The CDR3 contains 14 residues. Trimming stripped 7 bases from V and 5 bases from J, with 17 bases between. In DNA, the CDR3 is TGTGCCAGCACCGAAGGGTCGGTTAGGGAGACCCAGTACTTC. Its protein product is CASTEGSVRETQYF. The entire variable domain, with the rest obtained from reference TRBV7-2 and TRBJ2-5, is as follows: GAGVSQSPSNKVTEKGKDVELRCDPISGHTALYWYRQSLGQGLEFLIYFQGNSAPDKSGLPSDRFSAERTGGSVSTLTIQRTQQEDSAVYLCASTEGSVRETQYFGPGTRLLVL.

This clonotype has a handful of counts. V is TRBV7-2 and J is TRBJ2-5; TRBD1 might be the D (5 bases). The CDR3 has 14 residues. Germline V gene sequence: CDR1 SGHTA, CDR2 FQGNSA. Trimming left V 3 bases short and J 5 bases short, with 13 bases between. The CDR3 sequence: CASSLLVAGETQYF. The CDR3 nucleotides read TGTGCCAGCAGCTTGTTGGTAGCAGGGGAGACCCAGTACTTC.

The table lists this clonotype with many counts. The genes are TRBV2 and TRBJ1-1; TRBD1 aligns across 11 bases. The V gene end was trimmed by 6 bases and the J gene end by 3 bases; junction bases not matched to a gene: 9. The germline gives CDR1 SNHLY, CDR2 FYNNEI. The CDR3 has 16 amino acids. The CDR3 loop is CASREPGQGVHTEAFF. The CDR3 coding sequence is TGTGCCAGCAGAGAACCGGGACAGGGGGTTCACACTGAAGCTTTCTTT. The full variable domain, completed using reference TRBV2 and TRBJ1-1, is EPEVTQTPSHQVTQMGQEVILRCVPISNHLYFYWYRQILGQKVEFLVSFYNNEISEKSEIFDDQFSVERPDGSNFTLKIRSTKLEDSAMYFCASREPGQGVHTEAFFGQGTRLTVV.

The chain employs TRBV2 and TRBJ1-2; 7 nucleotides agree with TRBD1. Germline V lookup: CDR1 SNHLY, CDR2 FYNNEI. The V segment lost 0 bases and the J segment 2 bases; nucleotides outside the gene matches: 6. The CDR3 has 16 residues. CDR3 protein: CASSEARTGGNYGYTF. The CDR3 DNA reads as TGTGCCAGCAGTGAAGCACGGACAGGAGGAAACTATGGCTACACCTTC.

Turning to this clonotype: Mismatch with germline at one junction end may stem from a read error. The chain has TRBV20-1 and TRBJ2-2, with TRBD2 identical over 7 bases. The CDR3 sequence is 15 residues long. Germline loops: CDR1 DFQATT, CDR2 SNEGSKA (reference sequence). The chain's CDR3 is CSASSAGANTGELCF. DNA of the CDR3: TGCAGTGCTAGCTCGGCGGGAGCGAACACCGGGGAGCTGTGTTTT.

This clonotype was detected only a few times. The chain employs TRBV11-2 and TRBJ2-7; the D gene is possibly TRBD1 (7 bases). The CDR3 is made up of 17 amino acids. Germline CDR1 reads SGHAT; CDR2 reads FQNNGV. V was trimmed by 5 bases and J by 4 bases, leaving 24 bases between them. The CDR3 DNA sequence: TGTGCCAGCAGCCCCTTAAAGGGACAGCGGGTAGTGTACGAGCAGTACTTC. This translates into CASSPLKGQRVVYEQYF.

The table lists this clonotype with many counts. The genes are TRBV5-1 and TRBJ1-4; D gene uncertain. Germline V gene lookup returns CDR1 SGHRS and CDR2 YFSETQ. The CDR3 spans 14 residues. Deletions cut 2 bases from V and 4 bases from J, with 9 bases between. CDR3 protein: CASSFLGFNEKLFF. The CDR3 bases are TGCGCCAGCAGCTTTCTTGGATTTAATGAAAAACTGTTTTTT.

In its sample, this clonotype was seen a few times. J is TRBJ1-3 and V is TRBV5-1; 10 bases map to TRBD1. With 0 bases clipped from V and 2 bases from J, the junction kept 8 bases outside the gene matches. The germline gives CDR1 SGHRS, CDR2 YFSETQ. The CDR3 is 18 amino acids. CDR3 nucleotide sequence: TGCGCCAGCAGCTTGGTTGGGACAGGGGCAGGAGCTGGAAACACCATATATTTT. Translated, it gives CASSLVGTGAGAGNTIYF. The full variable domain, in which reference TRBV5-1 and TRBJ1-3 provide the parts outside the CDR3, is KAGVTQTPRYLIKTRGQQVTLSCSPISGHRSVSWYQQTPGQGLQFLFEYFSETQRNKGNFPGRFSGRQFSNSRSEMNVSTLELGDSALYLCASSLVGTGAGAGNTIYFGEGSWLTVV.

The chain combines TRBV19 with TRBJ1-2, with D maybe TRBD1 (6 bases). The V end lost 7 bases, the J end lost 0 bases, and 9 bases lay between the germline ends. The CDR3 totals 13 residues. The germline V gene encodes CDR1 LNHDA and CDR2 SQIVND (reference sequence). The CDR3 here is CASKTGPNYGYTF. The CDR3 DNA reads TGTGCCAGTAAAACAGGGCCTAACTATGGCTACACCTTC.

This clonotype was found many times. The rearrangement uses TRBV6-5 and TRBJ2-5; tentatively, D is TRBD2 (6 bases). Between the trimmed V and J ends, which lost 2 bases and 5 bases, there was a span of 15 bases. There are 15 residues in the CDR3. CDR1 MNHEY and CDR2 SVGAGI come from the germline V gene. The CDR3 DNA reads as TGTGCCAGCAGTTACCTCACTAGCCGGGGGGAGACCCAGTACTTC. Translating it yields CASSYLTSRGETQYF.

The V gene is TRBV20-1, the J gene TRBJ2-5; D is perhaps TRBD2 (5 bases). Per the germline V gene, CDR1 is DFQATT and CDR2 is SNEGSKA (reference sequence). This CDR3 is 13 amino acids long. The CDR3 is CPGKPGSQETQYF. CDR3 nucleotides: TGCCCGGGCAAGCCGGGGAGCCAAGAGACCCAGTACTTC.

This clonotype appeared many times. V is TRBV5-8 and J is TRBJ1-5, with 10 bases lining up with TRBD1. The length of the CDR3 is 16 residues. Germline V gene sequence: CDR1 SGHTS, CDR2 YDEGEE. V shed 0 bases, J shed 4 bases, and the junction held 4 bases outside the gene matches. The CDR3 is CASSLGPGQGNQPQHF. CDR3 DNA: TGTGCCAGCAGCTTGGGGCCGGGACAGGGGAATCAGCCCCAGCATTTT.

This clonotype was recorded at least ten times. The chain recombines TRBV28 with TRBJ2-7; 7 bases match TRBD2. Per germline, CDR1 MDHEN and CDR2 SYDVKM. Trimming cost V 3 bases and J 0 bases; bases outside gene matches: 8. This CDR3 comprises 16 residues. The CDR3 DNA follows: TGTGCCAGCAGTTTCCATCTAGCGGAACTCTCCTACGAGCAGTACTTC. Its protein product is CASSFHLAELSYEQYF.

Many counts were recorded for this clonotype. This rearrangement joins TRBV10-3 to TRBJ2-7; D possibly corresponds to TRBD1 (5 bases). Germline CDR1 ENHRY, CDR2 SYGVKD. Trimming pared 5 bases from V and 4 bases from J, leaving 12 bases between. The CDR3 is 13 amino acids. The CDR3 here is CAISRGGVYEQYF. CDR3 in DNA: TGTGCCATCAGTAGGGGTGGAGTATACGAGCAGTACTTC.

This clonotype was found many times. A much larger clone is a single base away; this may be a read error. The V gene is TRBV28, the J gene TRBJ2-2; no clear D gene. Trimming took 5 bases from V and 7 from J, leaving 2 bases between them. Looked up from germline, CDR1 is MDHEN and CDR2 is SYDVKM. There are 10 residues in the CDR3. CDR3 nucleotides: TGTGCCAGCAGTGACGGGGAGCTGTTTTTT. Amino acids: CASSDGELFF.